The rows below give T cell receptor beta chains drawn from one sample of a study of cytomegalovirus exposure and HLA in healthy donors. TCRdb keeps only in-frame clones here, not all; method: immunoSEQ multiplex PCR. This table has about 140,000 clones, more than 60% appearing once. Sample: PBMCs. The receptors were gathered from a male donor in good health and CMV-seronegative. Each CDR3 is given with its conserved first and last residue. The order of the fields is V gene, D gene, J gene, clone size, CDR3 protein, CDR3 DNA. D genes are given only for firm matches. Clone size is stated in some rows and not others, as once, few, many or a class when expanded.

TRBV7-3,-,TRBJ1-3,-,CASSSSSGNTIYF,TGTGCCAGCAGCTCCAGCTCTGGAAACACCATATATTTT
TRBV4-2,TRBD1,TRBJ1-2,few,CASSQDRGLTNYGYTF,TGTGCCAGCAGCCAAGACAGGGGGCTGACTAACTATGGCTACACCTTC
TRBV6-1,TRBD1,TRBJ2-7,-,CASSVPGGAYEQYF,TGTGCCAGCAGTGTTCCAGGGGGCGCCTACGAGCAGTACTTC
TRBV30,TRBD1,TRBJ1-1,-,CAWTGQGLNTEAFF,TGTGCCTGGACCGGACAGGGTCTGAACACTGAAGCTTTCTTT
TRBV6-5,-,TRBJ1-5,few,CASSAQFSNQPQHF,TGTGCCAGCAGTGCACAGTTTAGCAATCAGCCCCAGCATTTT
TRBV4-3,-,TRBJ2-2,-,CASSQDRANTGELFF,TGCGCCAGCAGCCAAGATAGAGCTAACACCGGGGAGCTGTTTTTT
TRBV5-5,-,TRBJ1-1,-,CASRSNRGMNTEAFF,TGTGCCAGCAGATCCAATAGGGGAATGAACACTGAAGCTTTCTTT
TRBV30,TRBD2,TRBJ2-1,-,CAWSSLAGDSEQFF,TGTGCCTGGAGTTCGCTAGCGGGAGATAGTGAGCAGTTCTTC
TRBV29-1,TRBD2,TRBJ2-3,-,CSVETPLAGGPKGTDTQYF,TGCAGCGTTGAGACGCCCCTAGCGGGAGGGCCAAAAGGCACAGATACGCAGTATTTT
TRBV11-1,TRBD2,TRBJ2-7,-,CASSVAGPPYEQYF,TGTGCCAGCAGCGTAGCGGGCCCACCCTACGAGCAGTACTTC
TRBV30,TRBD1,TRBJ2-7,-,CAWRGDRGLNEQYF,TGTGCCTGGAGAGGGGACAGGGGGCTCAACGAGCAGTACTTC
TRBV19,-,TRBJ2-7,few,CASSMGLIYEQYF,TGTGCCAGTAGTATGGGGCTCATCTACGAGCAGTACTTC
TRBV10-2,-,TRBJ2-5,-,CASSGGGLETQYF,TGCGCCAGCAGTGGCGGCGGGTTAGAGACCCAGTACTTC
TRBV19,-,TRBJ2-7,-,CASTPGTGDYEQYF,TGTGCCAGTACCCCCGGGACGGGAGACTACGAGCAGTACTTC
TRBV11-2,TRBD2,TRBJ2-7,-,CASSPGSSGSYEQYF,TGTGCCAGCAGCCCAGGTAGTAGCGGGAGCTACGAGCAGTACTTC
TRBV30,-,TRBJ1-1,-,CAWSVRGRTEAFF,TGTGCCTGGAGTGTGCGGGGGCGGACTGAAGCTTTCTTT
TRBV27,-,TRBJ2-1,-,CASGYSDLWDEQFF,TGTGCCAGCGGTTACAGTGACCTCTGGGATGAGCAGTTCTTC
TRBV9,-,TRBJ2-1,few,CASSTHQVRGNEQFF,TGTGCCAGCAGCACCCACCAGGTCCGGGGCAATGAGCAGTTCTTC
TRBV4-2,TRBD2,TRBJ2-2,once,CASSQDSSGSSGTGELFF,TGTGCCAGCAGCCAAGATTCTAGCGGGAGCAGCGGCACCGGGGAGCTGTTTTTT
TRBV6-5,-,TRBJ1-4,-,CASSYLAATNEKLFF,TGTGCCAGCAGTTACTTGGCAGCAACTAATGAAAAACTGTTTTTT
TRBV7-2,TRBD2,TRBJ2-1,-,CASSTSGGFYNEQFF,TGTGCCAGCAGCACTAGCGGGGGCTTCTACAATGAGCAGTTCTTC
TRBV4-2,-,TRBJ2-3,-,CASSQLRDGDTQYF,TGTGCCAGCAGCCAGCTCCGGGATGGGGATACGCAGTATTTT
TRBV4-3,-,TRBJ2-7,once,CPSSQDRDSSYEQYF,TGCCCCAGCAGCCAAGATCGAGACAGTTCCTACGAGCAGTACTTC
TRBV4-1,-,TRBJ2-1,-,CASSQDDLAYNEQFF,TGCGCCAGCAGCCAAGATGACCTAGCGTACAATGAGCAGTTCTTC
TRBV7-2,-,TRBJ1-4,-,CASSSYMSRGNEKLFF,TGTGCCAGCAGCTCCTATATGAGCAGGGGCAATGAAAAACTGTTTTTT
TRBV7-9,-,TRBJ1-2,-,CASSLEAGGRSQNYGYTF,TGTGCCAGCAGCCTAGAAGCGGGGGGACGAAGTCAGAACTATGGCTACACCTTC
TRBV27,-,TRBJ1-1,-,CASRRGGRFTEAFF,TGTGCCAGCAGGAGGGGGGGGCGTTTTACTGAAGCTTTCTTT
TRBV19,TRBD1,TRBJ1-6,few,CASSIGQGYNSPLHF,TGTGCCAGTAGTATCGGACAGGGGTATAATTCACCCCTCCACTTT
TRBV6-6,TRBD1,TRBJ2-1,-,CAILSGTVYNEQFF,TGTGCCATCTTATCCGGGACAGTCTACAATGAGCAGTTCTTC
TRBV7-3,TRBD1,TRBJ1-3,-,CASSLSGGAGNTIYF,TGTGCCAGCAGCTTATCAGGGGGAGCTGGAAACACCATATATTTT
TRBV6-6,TRBD2,TRBJ2-7,-,CATLAGGTYEQYF,TGTGCCACATTAGCGGGGGGAACCTACGAGCAGTACTTC